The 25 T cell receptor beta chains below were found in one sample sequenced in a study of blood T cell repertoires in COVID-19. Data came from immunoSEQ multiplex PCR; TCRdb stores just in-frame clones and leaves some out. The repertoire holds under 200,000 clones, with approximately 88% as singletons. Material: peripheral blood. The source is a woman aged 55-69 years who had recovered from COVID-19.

CDR3 protein: CASSFRQQPQHF. CDR3 nucleotide sequence: TGTGCCAGCAGCTTCCGCCAGCAGCCCCAGCATTTT. The chain links TRBV3-1 (or the pseudogene TRBV3-2) to TRBJ1-5; unclear D gene. In germline, CDR1 is LGHDT, CDR2 YNNKEL (reference sequence). The CDR3 totals 12 residues. V was pared by 5 bases and J by 7 bases, with 9 bases between.

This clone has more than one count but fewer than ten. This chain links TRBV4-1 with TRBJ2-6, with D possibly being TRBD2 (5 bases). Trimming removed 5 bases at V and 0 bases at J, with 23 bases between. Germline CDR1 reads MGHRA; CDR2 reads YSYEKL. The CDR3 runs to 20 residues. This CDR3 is CASSTRARGKKSSGANVLTF. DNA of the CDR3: TGCGCCAGCAGCACTCGAGCACGGGGAAAGAAGAGCTCTGGGGCCAACGTCCTGACTTTC.

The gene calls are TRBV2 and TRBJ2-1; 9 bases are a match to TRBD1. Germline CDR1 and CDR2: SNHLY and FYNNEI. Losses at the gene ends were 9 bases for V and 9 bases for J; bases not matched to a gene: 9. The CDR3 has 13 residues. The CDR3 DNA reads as TGTGCCAGTGACGGGACAGGGATGGGTGAGCAGTTCTTC. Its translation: CASDGTGMGEQFF. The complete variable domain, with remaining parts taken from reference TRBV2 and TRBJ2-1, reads EPEVTQTPSHQVTQMGQEVILRCVPISNHLYFYWYRQILGQKVEFLVSFYNNEISEKSEIFDDQFSVERPDGSNFTLKIRSTKLEDSAMYFCASDGTGMGEQFFGPGTRLTVL.

The CDR3 region has the DNA TGTGCCAGCAGCCGGGGACAGCCCTACGAGCAGTACTTC. Translated, it gives CASSRGQPYEQYF. The rearrangement joins TRBV7-9 to TRBJ2-7; 7 bases agree with TRBD1. This CDR3 is built from 13 residues. V lost 5 bases, J lost 2 bases, and 3 bases stayed unmatched. Germline loops: CDR1 SEHNR, CDR2 FQNEAQ (reference sequence).

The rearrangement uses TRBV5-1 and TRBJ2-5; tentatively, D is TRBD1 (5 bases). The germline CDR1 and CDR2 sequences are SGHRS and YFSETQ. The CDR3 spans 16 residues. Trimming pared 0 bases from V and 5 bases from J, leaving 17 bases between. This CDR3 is CASSLVVQGWDETQYF. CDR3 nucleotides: TGCGCCAGCAGCTTGGTTGTCCAGGGATGGGATGAGACCCAGTACTTC.

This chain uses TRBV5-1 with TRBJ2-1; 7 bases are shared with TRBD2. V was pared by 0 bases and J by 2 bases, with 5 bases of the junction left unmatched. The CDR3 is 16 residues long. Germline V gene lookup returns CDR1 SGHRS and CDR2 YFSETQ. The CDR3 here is CASSLEGLLTYNEQFF. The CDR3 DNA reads TGCGCCAGCAGCTTGGAGGGACTACTAACCTACAATGAGCAGTTCTTC.

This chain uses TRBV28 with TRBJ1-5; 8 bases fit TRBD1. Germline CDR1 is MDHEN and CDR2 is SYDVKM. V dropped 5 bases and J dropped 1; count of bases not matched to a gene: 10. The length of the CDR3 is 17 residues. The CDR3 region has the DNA TGTGCCAGCAGTGTATATCAGGGGGCGGGGAGCAATCAGCCCCAGCATTTT. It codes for CASSVYQGAGSNQPQHF.

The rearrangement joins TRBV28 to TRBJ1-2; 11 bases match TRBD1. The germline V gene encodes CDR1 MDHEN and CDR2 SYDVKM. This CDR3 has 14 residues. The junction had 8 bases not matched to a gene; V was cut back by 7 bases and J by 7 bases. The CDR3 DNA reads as TGTGCCAGCACTTCCACCGGGACAGGGGGTGGCTACACCTTC. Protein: CASTSTGTGGGYTF.

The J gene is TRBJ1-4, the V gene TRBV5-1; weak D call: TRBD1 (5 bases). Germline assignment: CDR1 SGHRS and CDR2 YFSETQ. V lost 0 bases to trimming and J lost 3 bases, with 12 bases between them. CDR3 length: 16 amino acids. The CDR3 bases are TGCGCCAGCAGCTTGGTTACGGACAAGGCTAATGAAAAACTGTTTTTT. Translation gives CASSLVTDKANEKLFF.

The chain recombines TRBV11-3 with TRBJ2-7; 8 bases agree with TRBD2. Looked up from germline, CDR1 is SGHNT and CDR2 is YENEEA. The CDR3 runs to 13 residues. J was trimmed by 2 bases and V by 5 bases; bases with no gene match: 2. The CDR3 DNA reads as TGTGCCAGCAGCCCGGGAGGGGCCTACGAGCAGTACTTC. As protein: CASSPGGAYEQYF.

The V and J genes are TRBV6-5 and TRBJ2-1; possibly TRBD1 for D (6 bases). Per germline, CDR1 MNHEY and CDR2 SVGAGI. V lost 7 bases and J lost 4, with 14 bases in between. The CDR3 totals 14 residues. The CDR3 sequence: CASNMGTLYNEQFF. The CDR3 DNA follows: TGTGCCAGCAATATGGGGACACTGTACAATGAGCAGTTCTTC.

CDR3 amino acids: CASSIPSGGADEQFF. CDR3 nucleotides: TGCGCCAGCAGCATACCTAGCGGGGGGGCGGATGAGCAGTTCTTC. The genes are TRBV5-1 and TRBJ2-1; 12 bases match TRBD2. The V segment lost 4 bases and the J segment 8 bases; nucleotides outside the gene matches: 7. The germline CDR1 and CDR2 sequences are SGHRS and YFSETQ. The CDR3 length is 15 residues.

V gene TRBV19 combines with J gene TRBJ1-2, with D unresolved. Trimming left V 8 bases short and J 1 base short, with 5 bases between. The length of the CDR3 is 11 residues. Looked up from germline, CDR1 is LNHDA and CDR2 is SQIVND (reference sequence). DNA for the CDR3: TGTGCCAGTTATCGTAACTATGGCTACACCTTC. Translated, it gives CASYRNYGYTF.

CDR3 protein: CATRELPQETQYF. The CDR3 DNA follows: TGCGCCACAAGGGAGCTGCCCCAAGAGACCCAGTACTTC. V and J are TRBV5-1 and TRBJ2-5; D is possibly TRBD2 (5 bases). Germline loops: CDR1 SGHRS, CDR2 YFSETQ. This CDR3 region has 13 residues. V lost 9 bases and J 1 base, leaving 13 bases between the germline ends. Full variable domain (rest looked up from reference TRBV5-1 and TRBJ2-5): KAGVTQTPRYLIKTRGQQVTLSCSPISGHRSVSWYQQTPGQGLQFLFEYFSETQRNKGNFPGRFSGRQFSNSRSEMNVSTLELGDSALYLCATRELPQETQYFGPGTRLLVL.

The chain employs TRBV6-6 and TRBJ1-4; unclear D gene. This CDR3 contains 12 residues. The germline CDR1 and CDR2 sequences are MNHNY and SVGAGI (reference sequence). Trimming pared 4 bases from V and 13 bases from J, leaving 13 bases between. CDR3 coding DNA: TGTGCCAGCAGTTCCTCAGCGCGGGGACTGTTTTTT. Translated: CASSSSARGLFF.

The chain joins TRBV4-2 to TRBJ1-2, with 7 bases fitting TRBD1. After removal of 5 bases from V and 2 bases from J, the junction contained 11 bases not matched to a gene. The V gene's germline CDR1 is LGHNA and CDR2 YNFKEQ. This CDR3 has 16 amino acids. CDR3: CASSTTRDSENYGYTF. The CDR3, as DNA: TGTGCCAGCAGCACTACCCGGGACAGTGAGAACTATGGCTACACCTTC.

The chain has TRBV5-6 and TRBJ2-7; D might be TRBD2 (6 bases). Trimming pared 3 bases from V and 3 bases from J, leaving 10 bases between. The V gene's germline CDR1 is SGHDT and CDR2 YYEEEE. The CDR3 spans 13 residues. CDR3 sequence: CASSYNGGYEQYF. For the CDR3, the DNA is TGTGCCAGCAGCTACAACGGGGGCTACGAGCAGTACTTC.

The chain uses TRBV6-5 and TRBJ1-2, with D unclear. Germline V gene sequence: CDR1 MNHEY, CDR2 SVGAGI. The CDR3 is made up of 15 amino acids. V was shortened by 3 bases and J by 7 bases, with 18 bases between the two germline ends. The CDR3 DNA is TGTGCCAGCAGTTATTCCTATGTACTTGTCTCTGGCTACACCTTC. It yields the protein CASSYSYVLVSGYTF.

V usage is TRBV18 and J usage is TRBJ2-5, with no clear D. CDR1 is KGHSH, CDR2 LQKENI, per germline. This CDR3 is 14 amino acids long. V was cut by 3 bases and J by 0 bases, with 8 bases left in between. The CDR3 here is CASSPEQNQETQYF. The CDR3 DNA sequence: TGTGCCAGCTCACCCGAACAGAACCAAGAGACCCAGTACTTC. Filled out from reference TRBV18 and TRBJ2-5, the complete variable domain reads NAGVMQNPRHLVRRRGQEARLRCSPMKGHSHVYWYRQLPEEGLKFMVYLQKENIIDESGMPKERFSAEFPKEGPSILRIQQVVRGDSAAYFCASSPEQNQETQYFGPGTRLLVL.

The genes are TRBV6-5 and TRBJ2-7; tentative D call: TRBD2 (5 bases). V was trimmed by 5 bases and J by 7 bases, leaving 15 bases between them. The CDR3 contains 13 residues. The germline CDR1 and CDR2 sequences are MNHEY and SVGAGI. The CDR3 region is CASSRDRGIEQYF. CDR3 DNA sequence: TGTGCCAGCAGTAGAGACCGGGGTATAGAGCAGTACTTC.

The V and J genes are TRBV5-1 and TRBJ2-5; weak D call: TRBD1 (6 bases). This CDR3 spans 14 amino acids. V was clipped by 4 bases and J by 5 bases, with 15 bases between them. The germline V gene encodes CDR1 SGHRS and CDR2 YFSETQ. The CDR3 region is CASSLNRDTETQYF. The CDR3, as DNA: TGCGCCAGCAGCCTAAACCGGGACACCGAGACCCAGTACTTC.

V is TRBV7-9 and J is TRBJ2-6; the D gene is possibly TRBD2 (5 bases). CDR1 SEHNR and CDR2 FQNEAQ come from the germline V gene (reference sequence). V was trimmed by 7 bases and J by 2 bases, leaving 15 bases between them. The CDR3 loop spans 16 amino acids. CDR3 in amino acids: CASTPSGIPGANVLTF. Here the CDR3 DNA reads TGTGCCAGCACCCCGTCCGGGATCCCTGGGGCCAACGTCCTGACTTTC.

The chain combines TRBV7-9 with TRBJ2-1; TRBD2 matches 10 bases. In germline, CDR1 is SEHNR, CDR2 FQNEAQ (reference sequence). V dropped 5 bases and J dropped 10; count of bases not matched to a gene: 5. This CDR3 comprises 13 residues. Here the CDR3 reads CASSLGTSDEQFF. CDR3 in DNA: TGTGCCAGCAGCCTTGGGACTAGCGACGAGCAGTTCTTC.

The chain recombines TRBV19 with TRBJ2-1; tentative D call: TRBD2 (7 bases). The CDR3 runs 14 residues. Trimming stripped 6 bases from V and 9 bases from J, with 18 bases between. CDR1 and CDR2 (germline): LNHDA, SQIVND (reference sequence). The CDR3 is CASSQGGAFGEQFF. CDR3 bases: TGTGCCAGTAGCCAAGGGGGGGCCTTCGGTGAGCAGTTCTTC.

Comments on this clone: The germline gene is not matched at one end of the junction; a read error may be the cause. CDR3 residues: CASSLGPGQGHF. CDR3 nucleotides: TGTGCCAGCAGCTTAGGGCCGGGACAGGGACATTTT. The chain carries TRBV7-8 and TRBJ2-3; TRBD1 matches 9 bases. This CDR3 region has 12 residues. Germline CDR1 is SGHVS and CDR2 is FQNEAQ.